This paragraph reports one TCR beta chain. Vbeta (60) and Jbeta (13) primers were used in the PCR. As handled by the study authors: Later analysis identified 88 million or so unique TCR beta chains, about 10 million shared. This table comes from immunoSEQ multiplex PCR, and its TCRdb copy is limited to in-frame clones, with some not included. The V and J calls and clone size are taken from that table; D and trimming were inferred from the DNA. The sample includes roughly 180,000 clones, 75% to 80% of them seen just once. The CDR3 consists of 15 residues. Looked up from germline, CDR1 is ENHRY and CDR2 is SYGVKD. V shed 2 bases and J 8 bases; nucleotides not matched to a gene: 10. This sample is part of a study of cytomegalovirus exposure and HLA in healthy donors.

The chain recombines TRBV10-3 with TRBJ1-1; 8 bases map to TRBD1. Sample: PBMCs. The clonotype originates from a young woman in good health and CMV-seropositive. The DNA of the CDR3 is TGTGCCATCAGTGAGCCCGGGACAGGACTGGTCGAAGCTTTCTTT. Translating it yields CAISEPGTGLVEAFF.